The 9 T cell receptor beta chains below come from one sample, sequenced in a study of graft-versus-host responses after intestinal transplantation. The repertoire was sequenced with immunoSEQ multiplex PCR; TCRdb's copy has only in-frame clones and lacks some. The profile shows some 150,000 clones, about nine tenths of them singletons. For these receptors, no antigen is known. The material sequenced was unstimulated CD4+ T cells sorted from spleen or lymph node cells, taken before intestinal transplant. These receptors all come from a human donor who received an intestinal transplant.

The chain carries TRBV5-1 and TRBJ2-2, with D perhaps given as TRBD1 or TRBD2 (5 bases each). This CDR3 comprises 14 residues. The germline gives CDR1 SGHRS, CDR2 YFSETQ. The germline V and J ends were trimmed by 10 bases and 5 bases, with 18 bases remaining between them. The CDR3 nucleotides read TGCGCCTCAGGATGGGGGAGAGGAACCGGGGAGCTGTTTTTT. It codes for CASGWGRGTGELFF.

This chain connects TRBV7-2 to TRBJ2-1; TRBD2 agrees at 9 bases. CDR3 length equals 15 residues. V shed 1 base and J 7 bases; nucleotides not matched to a gene: 5. Per germline, CDR1 SGHTA and CDR2 FQGNSA. In nucleotides, the CDR3 is TGTGCCAGCAGCTTAGTTAGCGGGAGTATGAATGAGCAGTTCTTC. The encoded protein is CASSLVSGSMNEQFF.

This sequence joins TRBV19 and TRBJ2-2; no clear D. V was shortened by 4 bases and J by 8 bases, with 8 bases between the two germline ends. This CDR3 spans 12 amino acids. Germline lookup yields CDR1 LNHDA and CDR2 SQIVND (reference sequence). The CDR3 DNA follows: TGTGCCAGTAGTACTGCCACTGGGGAGCTGTTTTTT. Translation: CASSTATGELFF.

In its sample, this clone was seen once. This chain connects TRBV5-4 to TRBJ1-1; TRBD1 aligns across 9 bases. V dropped 4 bases and J dropped 3; count of bases not matched to a gene: 4. Germline V gene data show CDR1 as SGHNT and CDR2 as YYREEE (reference sequence). The CDR3 is 14 amino acids. The CDR3 protein is CASSADRGYTEAFF. The CDR3 DNA is TGTGCCAGCAGCGCGGACAGGGGTTACACTGAAGCTTTCTTT.

This sequence joins TRBV6-5 and TRBJ1-2; D unresolved. The CDR3 length is 12 residues. Germline CDR1 and CDR2: MNHEY and SVGAGI. Trimming cost V 6 bases and J 8 bases, with 13 bases left between them. The CDR3 region is CASRVGAWGYTF. The CDR3 DNA reads as TGTGCCAGCAGGGTTGGCGCCTGGGGCTACACCTTC.

The chain recombines TRBV5-1 with TRBJ2-7; 8 bases are shared with TRBD2. Germline loops: CDR1 SGHRS, CDR2 YFSETQ. Unmatched junction bases numbered 10, after V lost 4 bases and J lost 4 bases. The CDR3 sequence is 15 residues long. CDR3 nucleotide sequence: TGCGCCAGCAGCCCGGCCGGGGGGGGAAGGTACGAGCAGTACTTC. As protein: CASSPAGGGRYEQYF. The variable domain in full, with the rest retrieved from reference TRBV5-1 and TRBJ2-7, is KAGVTQTPRYLIKTRGQQVTLSCSPISGHRSVSWYQQTPGQGLQFLFEYFSETQRNKGNFPGRFSGRQFSNSRSEMNVSTLELGDSALYLCASSPAGGGRYEQYFGPGTRLTVT.

The chain recombines TRBV15 with TRBJ2-3; TRBD2 matches at 10 bases. Germline V lookup: CDR1 LNHNV, CDR2 YYDKDF (reference sequence). The CDR3 extends over 15 amino acids. Germline trimming cut 0 bases from V and 5 bases from J; bases unmatched to any gene: 2. The CDR3 sequence is CATSRELAGEDTQYF. For the CDR3, the DNA is TGTGCCACCAGCAGAGAGCTAGCGGGGGAAGATACGCAGTATTTT.

The chain is built from TRBV9 and TRBJ1-4; the D gene is possibly TRBD1 (6 bases). This CDR3 has 15 residues. V was trimmed by 3 bases and J by 7 bases, leaving 16 bases between them. Per germline, CDR1 SGDLS and CDR2 YYNGEE. CDR3 region: CASSGRWGLGEKLFF. The CDR3 DNA sequence: TGTGCCAGCAGCGGCCGATGGGGGCTTGGTGAAAAACTGTTTTTT.

CDR3 loop: CASSPSGHSYEQYF. Written as DNA, the CDR3 is TGTGCCAGCAGTCCCTCGGGACACTCCTACGAGCAGTACTTC. V gene TRBV6-6 combines with J gene TRBJ2-7, with D possibly being TRBD1 (6 bases). Germline V lookup: CDR1 MNHNY, CDR2 SVGAGI (reference sequence). V was shortened by 5 bases and J by 0 bases, with 11 bases between the two germline ends. The CDR3 contains 14 residues.